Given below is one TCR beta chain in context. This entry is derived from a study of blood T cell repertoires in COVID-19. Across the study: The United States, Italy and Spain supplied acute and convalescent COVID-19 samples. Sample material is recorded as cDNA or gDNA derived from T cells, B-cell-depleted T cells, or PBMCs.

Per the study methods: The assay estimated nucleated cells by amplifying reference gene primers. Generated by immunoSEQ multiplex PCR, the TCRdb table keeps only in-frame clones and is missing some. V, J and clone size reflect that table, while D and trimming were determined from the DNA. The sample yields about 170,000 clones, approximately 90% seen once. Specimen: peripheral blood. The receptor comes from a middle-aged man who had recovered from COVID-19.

CDR3 bases: TGCGCCAGCAGCTTGGGACTAGCGGGAGTCAATGAGCAGTTCTTC. It specifies CASSLGLAGVNEQFF. The chain recombines TRBV5-1 with TRBJ2-1, with 12 bases fitting TRBD2. CDR1 SGHRS and CDR2 YFSETQ come from the germline V gene. V dropped 0 bases and J dropped 6; count of bases not matched to a gene: 1. The CDR3 runs 15 residues.